The 6 T cell receptor beta chains below were found in one sample sequenced in a study of cytomegalovirus exposure and HLA in healthy donors. Primers for the PCR totalled 60 Vbeta and 13 Jbeta. Repertoires were generated with immunoSEQ multiplex PCR, while TCRdb's copy carries only in-frame clones and drops some. The table lists roughly 120,000 clones. The source material was PBMCs. These TCRs come from a man in his late teens or twenties in good health and CMV-seronegative.

The chain couples TRBV19 to TRBJ2-2, with D unclear. The germline CDR1 and CDR2 sequences are LNHDA and SQIVND (reference sequence). Trimming stripped 6 bases from V and 1 base from J, with 3 bases between. The CDR3 is 12 amino acids. The CDR3 is CASSKNTGELFF. The CDR3 bases are TGTGCCAGTAGCAAGAACACCGGGGAGCTGTTTTTT.

The chain uses TRBV11-2 and TRBJ2-7, with a tentative D call TRBD2 (6 bases). With 0 bases removed from V and 1 base from J, the gap between germline ends came to 16 bases. CDR1 is SGHAT, CDR2 FQNNGV, per germline. The CDR3 has 17 residues. This chain's CDR3 is CASSLDAGLARSYEQYF. The CDR3 DNA reads as TGTGCCAGCAGCTTAGATGCGGGACTCGCCAGATCCTACGAGCAGTACTTC.

This chain uses TRBV5-1 with TRBJ2-7, with a weak D call TRBD1 (6 bases). Germline lookup yields CDR1 SGHRS and CDR2 YFSETQ. The V gene lost 4 bases and the J gene lost 0 bases, with 14 bases spanning the gap. The CDR3 is 15 residues long. CDR3 nucleotides: TGCGCCAGCAGCCCTCCCGGACAGAGCTCCTACGAGCAGTACTTC. Amino acid sequence: CASSPPGQSSYEQYF.

The chain links TRBV5-4 to TRBJ2-1; D is unclear. This CDR3 contains 13 residues. Trimming took 2 bases from V and 9 from J, leaving 12 bases between them. The germline V gene has CDR1 SGHNT and CDR2 YYREEE (reference sequence). CDR3 bases: TGTGCCAGCAGCTTAACGAGCCTCGGTGAGCAGTTCTTC. Protein: CASSLTSLGEQFF.

The V call is TRBV9, the J call TRBJ1-6; D call uncertain. Germline CDR1 is SGDLS and CDR2 is YYNGEE. The length of the CDR3 is 16 residues. Trimming pared 6 bases from V and 1 base from J, leaving 14 bases between. The CDR3 DNA is TGTGCCAGCACCTCGAGGGAGGGTTCCTATAATTCACCCCTCCACTTT. This translates into CASTSREGSYNSPLHF.

The chain recombines TRBV13 with TRBJ2-7, with TRBD2 as a possible D gene (5 bases). Germline CDR1 is PRHDT and CDR2 is FYEKMQ (reference sequence). Trimming took off 0 bases at V and 1 base at J, with 7 bases between the two ends. This CDR3 is 14 amino acids long. The CDR3 DNA is TGTGCCAGCAGCTTAGGTGAGGGTTCCTACGAGCAGTACTTC. Protein: CASSLGEGSYEQYF.